The TCR beta chain described here comes from a study of blood T cell repertoires in COVID-19 (TCRdb year 2020). In terms of the full investigation: The collaborator samples originated in the United States, Italy and Spain and spanned the acute and convalescent phases of COVID-19. The prospective study material was composed of cDNA or gDNA derived from T cells, B-cell-depleted T cells, or PBMCs. Deeply sampled blood TCRbeta repertoires from subjects exposed to, actively infected with, or recovered from COVID-19 were included in the dataset. The repertoires were made available in a free public database intended to serve as a resource for research on the immune response to SARS-CoV-2. Samples were obtained from the ongoing ImmuneRACE study (first 160 participants) and from 1,254 subjects provided by 6 global collaborators. Nearly every sample came with metadata listing a de-identified subject ID, COVID-19 status, age in years and sex. Where available, HLA class I and class II types were taken from metadata supplied by the sample provider and were not determined by assay-based typing.

The CDR3 goes from the cysteine to the phenylalanine over 14 residues. The only DNA kept is the CDR3, 42 bases in frame from the first base. Per the germline V gene, SGHDT is the CDR1 and YYEEEE is the CDR2. V and J are truncated by 1 base and 8 bases respectively, leaving an intervening sequence of 13 bases. A second Seattle source provided samples from volunteer blood donors who had recovered from COVID-19. Each collaborating institution followed its own protocols to collect whole blood in K2EDTA tubes. Collaborator samples were shipped for TCRbeta analysis as frozen whole blood, isolated PBMCs, or DNA extracted from either sample type. Broad study findings and their caveats: The amount of clinical and demographic metadata varied by source and participant and was provided uncurated.

The immunoSEQ Assay, a bias-controlled multiplex PCR, was used to amplify TCRbeta CDR3 regions from genomic DNA. Concerning the study's data processing: The number of nucleated cells in each sample was estimated from the amplification of reference gene primers within the assay. Sequence reads were collapsed and filtered to measure the absolute abundance of every unique TCRbeta CDR3 rearrangement. Productive Simpson clonality was computed per sample as the square root of Simpson's diversity index over productive rearrangements. The table was pulled from immuneACCESS by TCRdb, which kept in-frame rearrangements only. Such tables lose some clones; where checked, under half of the loss comes from unresolved V genes, and the rest has no known cause. That table furnishes V, J and clone size, whereas the DNA furnished D and trimming. The sample table records approximately 350,000 clones; under 95% of these occur just once. Around 3.5% of the sample belongs to the ten largest clones.

A word on this clone: Its antigen is currently not known. No base quality values were provided; no much bigger clone lies one nucleotide off.

The TCR comes from a woman aged 18-30 years who had recovered from COVID-19. This sequence uses TRBV5-6 and TRBJ2-1, with the identity of the D gene unclear. The sequenced material came from peripheral blood. At the DNA level, the sequence is TGTGCCAGCAGCTTGATTATCGCAGGTCATGAGCAGTTCTTC. This sequence encodes CASSLIIAGHEQFF.